This T cell receptor (beta chain) was sequenced during a study of T cells after yellow fever vaccination. The wider study: The SMART-Seq v4 Ultra Low Input method served to prepare the low-cell-number fractions. Whole-study results and caveats: The secondary response peaked faster, at day 5 versus 15, but was weaker. The study noted that FACS-sorted repertoires could contain abundant clonotypes contaminating from the bulk population.

Template switching with 5'RACE generated the TCR cDNA and added a universal primer site and UMIs. TCRdb reprocessed the 5' RACE reads with MiXCR, giving one entry per CDR3 protein. The sample includes some 350,000 distinct CDR3 sequences, over 4% seen only once; the top ten take 20% to 25%. This clonotype was picked up a small number of times. Its specificity is not known. Germline values: CDR1 KGHSH, CDR2 LQKENI. The CDR3 has 14 amino acids. The V end lost 1 base, the J end lost 1 base, and 4 bases lay between the germline ends. This clonotype was sampled from a man aged 18 to 35 who received the YFV17D yellow fever vaccine. This chain connects TRBV18 to TRBJ2-2, with no clear D. Here the sequenced sample was PBMCs, taken 5 days after the yellow fever booster vaccination. The CDR3 region is CASSPRQNTGELFF. The CDR3 DNA follows: TGTGCCAGCTCACCACGTCAGAACACCGGGGAGCTGTTTTTT.